This TCR beta chain emerged from a study of T cells in localized non-small cell lung cancer. Broader study findings: Increased T cell density in blood showed an association with longer overall survival.

The trim removed 4 bases at V and 2 bases at J, leaving 3 bases unmatched. CDR3 size: 14 residues. Germline CDR1 SGDLS, CDR2 YYNGEE. As concerns this clone: The antigen is unknown.

Clones were sequenced by immunoSEQ multiplex PCR, and TCRdb holds only the in-frame ones, with some missing. The sample includes under 40,000 clones, more than 70% of them seen just once. This chain joins TRBV9 and TRBJ2-7; 10 bases line up with TRBD1. Sequencing used peripheral blood, obtained before any cancer treatment. This receptor was obtained from a woman aged 35-70 years with stage I lung adenocarcinoma. The CDR3 region is CASSSGTGAYEQYF. The DNA of the CDR3 is TGTGCCAGCAGCTCCGGGACAGGGGCCTACGAGCAGTACTTC.